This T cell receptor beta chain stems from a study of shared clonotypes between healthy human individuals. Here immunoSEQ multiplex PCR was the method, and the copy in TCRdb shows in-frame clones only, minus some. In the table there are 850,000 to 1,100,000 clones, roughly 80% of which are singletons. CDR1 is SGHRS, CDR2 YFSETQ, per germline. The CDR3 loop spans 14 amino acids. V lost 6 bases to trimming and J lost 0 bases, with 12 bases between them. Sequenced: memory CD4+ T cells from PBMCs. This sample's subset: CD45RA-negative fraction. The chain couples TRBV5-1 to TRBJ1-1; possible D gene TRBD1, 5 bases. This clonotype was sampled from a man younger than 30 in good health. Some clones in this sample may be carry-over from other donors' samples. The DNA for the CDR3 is TGCGCCAGCACCCCAGGGTATTTGAACACTGAAGCTTTCTTT. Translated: CASTPGYLNTEAFF.